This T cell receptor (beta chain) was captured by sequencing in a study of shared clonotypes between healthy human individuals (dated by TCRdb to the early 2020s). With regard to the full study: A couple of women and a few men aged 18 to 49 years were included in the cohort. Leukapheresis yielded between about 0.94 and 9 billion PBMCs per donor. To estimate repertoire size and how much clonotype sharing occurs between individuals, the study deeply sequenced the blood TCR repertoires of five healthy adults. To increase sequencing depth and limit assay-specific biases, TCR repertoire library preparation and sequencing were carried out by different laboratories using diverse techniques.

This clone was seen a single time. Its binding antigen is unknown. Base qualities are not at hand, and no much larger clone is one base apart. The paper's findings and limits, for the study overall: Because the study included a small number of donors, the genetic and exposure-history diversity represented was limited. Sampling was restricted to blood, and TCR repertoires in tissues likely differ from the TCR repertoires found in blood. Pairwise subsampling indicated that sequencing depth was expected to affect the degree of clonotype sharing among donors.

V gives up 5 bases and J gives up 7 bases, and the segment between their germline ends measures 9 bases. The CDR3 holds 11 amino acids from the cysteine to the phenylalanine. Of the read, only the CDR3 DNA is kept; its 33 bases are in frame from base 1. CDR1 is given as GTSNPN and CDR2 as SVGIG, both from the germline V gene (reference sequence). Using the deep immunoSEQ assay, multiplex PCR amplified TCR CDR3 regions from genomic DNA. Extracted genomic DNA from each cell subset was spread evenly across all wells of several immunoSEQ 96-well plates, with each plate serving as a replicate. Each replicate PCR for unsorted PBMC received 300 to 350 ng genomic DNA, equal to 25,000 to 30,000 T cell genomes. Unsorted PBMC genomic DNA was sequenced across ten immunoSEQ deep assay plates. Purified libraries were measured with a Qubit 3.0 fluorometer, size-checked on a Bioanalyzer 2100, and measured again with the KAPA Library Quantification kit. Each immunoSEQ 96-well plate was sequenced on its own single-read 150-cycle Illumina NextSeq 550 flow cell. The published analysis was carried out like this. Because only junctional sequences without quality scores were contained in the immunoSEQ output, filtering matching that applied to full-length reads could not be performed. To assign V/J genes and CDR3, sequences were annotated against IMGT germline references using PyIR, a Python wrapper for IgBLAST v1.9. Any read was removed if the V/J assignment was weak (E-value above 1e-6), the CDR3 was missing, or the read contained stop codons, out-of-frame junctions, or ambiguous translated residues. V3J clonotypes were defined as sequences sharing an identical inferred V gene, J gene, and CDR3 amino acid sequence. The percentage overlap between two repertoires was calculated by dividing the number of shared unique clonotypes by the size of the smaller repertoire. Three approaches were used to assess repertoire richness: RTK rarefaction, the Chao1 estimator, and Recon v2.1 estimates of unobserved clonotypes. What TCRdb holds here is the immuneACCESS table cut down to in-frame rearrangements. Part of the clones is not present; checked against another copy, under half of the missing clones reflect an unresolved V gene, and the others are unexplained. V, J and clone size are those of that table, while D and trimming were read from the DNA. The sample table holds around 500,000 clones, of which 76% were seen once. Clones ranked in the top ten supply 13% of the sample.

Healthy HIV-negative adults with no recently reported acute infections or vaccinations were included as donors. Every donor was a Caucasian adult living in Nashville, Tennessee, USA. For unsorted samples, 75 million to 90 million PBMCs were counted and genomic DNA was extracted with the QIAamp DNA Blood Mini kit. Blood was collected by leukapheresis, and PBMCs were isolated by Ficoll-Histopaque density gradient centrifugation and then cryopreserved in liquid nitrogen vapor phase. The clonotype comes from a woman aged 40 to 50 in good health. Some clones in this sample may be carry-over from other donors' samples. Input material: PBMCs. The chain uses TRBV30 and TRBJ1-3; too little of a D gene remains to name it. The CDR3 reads CAWGRGNTIYF. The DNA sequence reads TGTGCCTGGGGGAGAGGGAACACCATATATTTT. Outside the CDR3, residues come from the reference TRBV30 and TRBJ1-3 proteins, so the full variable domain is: SQTIHQWPATLVQPVGSPLSLECTVEGTSNPNLYWYRQAAGRGLQLLFYSVGIGQISSEVPQNLSASRPQDRQFILSSKKLLLSDSGFYLCAWGRGNTIYFGEGSWLTVV.